This TCR beta chain was sequenced in a study of CD8+CD57+ T cells in acquired aplastic anemia. Patients picked for sequencing had shown CD8+CD57+ cell expansion detected by flow cytometry. This clonotype was observed a handful of times. According to the study, genomic DNA was the template for TCR beta VDJ and CDR3 profiling. A single record per CDR3 protein comes from TCRdb applying MiXCR to the reads. The sample holds more than 150,000 distinct CDR3 sequences, less than 60% seen once. CDR3 length equals 13 residues. The V gene end was trimmed by 4 bases and the J gene end by 4 bases; junction bases not matched to a gene: 4. Germline V lookup: CDR1 SGDLS, CDR2 YYNGEE.

The origin of this receptor is a human donor with aplastic anemia. Sequencing was carried out using sorted CD4+, CD8+, or CD8+CD57+ T cells (not recorded which) from PBMCs. This chain uses TRBV9 with TRBJ1-1, with 7 bases identical to TRBD1. CDR3 nucleotides: TGTGCCAGCAGCTCCCGGACAGGCACTGAAGCTTTCTTT. It encodes CASSSRTGTEAFF.